The rows below give T cell receptor beta chains drawn from one sample of a study of chemoradiotherapy in HPV16-positive cancers. The protocol was immunoSEQ multiplex PCR, while the TCRdb copy is restricted to in-frame clones and leaves out a portion. This sample has about 11,000 clones, with roughly nine tenths found just once. Here the sequenced sample was blood, taken from a patient who underwent chemoradiotherapy. Every receptor here comes from a human donor with HPV-associated anogenital cancer. The CDR3 runs from the conserved cysteine through the conserved F or W. The D gene is left open where the match is weak. The size field is filled for only some rows; it gives once, few, many or a size class.

TRBD1	.	TRBV6-1	TRBJ1-2	CASSALGQPNYGYTF	TGTGCCAGCAGTGCCCTGGGACAGCCTAACTATGGCTACACCTTC
.	.	TRBV18	TRBJ2-4	CASSSPSRVQYF	TGTGCCAGCTCATCACCTTCAAGGGTTCAGTACTTC
.	.	TRBV4-1	TRBJ1-3	CASSQVRRESGNTIYF	TGCGCCAGCAGCCAAGTTCGCCGGGAATCTGGAAACACCATATATTTT
TRBD1	.	TRBV6-1	TRBJ1-2	CASKTQGDYGYTF	TGTGCCAGCAAAACCCAGGGGGACTATGGCTACACCTTC
TRBD1	.	TRBV7-9	TRBJ2-7	CASSFEGALSYEQYF	TGTGCCAGCAGCTTTGAGGGGGCACTCTCCTACGAGCAGTACTTC
.	few	TRBV18	TRBJ1-2	CASSPSYRAEYGYTF	TGTGCCAGCTCACCATCTTACAGGGCTGAGTATGGCTACACCTTC
.	.	TRBV15	TRBJ1-5	CATSRVVRNQPQHF	TGTGCCACCAGCAGAGTGGTTCGGAATCAGCCCCAGCATTTT
TRBD1	.	TRBV6-6	TRBJ1-4	CASSWGQGFTNEKLFF	TGTGCCAGCAGTTGGGGACAGGGGTTCACTAATGAAAAACTGTTTTTT
.	.	TRBV7-6	TRBJ1-6	CASSLVVPGAGSPLHF	TGTGCCAGCAGCTTAGTGGTCCCCGGTGCGGGGTCACCCCTCCACTTT
.	.	TRBV18	TRBJ2-3	CASSPQPTGDTQYF	TGTGCCAGCTCACCCCAACCGACAGGAGATACGCAGTATTTT
.	.	TRBV11-2	TRBJ2-5	CASSLVLGQAQGWETQYF	TGTGCCAGCAGCTTAGTTTTGGGGCAGGCCCAGGGCTGGGAGACCCAGTACTTC
TRBD1	.	TRBV4-2	TRBJ1-2	CASSERGQGIVYDGYTF	TGTGCCAGCAGCGAACGAGGACAGGGTATTGTCTACGATGGCTACACCTTC
.	.	TRBV29-1	TRBJ1-1	CSGGKNTEAFF	TGCAGCGGGGGAAAGAACACTGAAGCTTTCTTT
.	.	TRBV18	TRBJ1-1	CASSRTDNTEAFF	TGTGCCAGCTCACGGACAGATAACACTGAAGCTTTCTTT
.	few	TRBV7-3	TRBJ1-2	CASSLSPGIGQRGYTF	TGTGCCAGCAGCTTATCTCCGGGTATAGGGCAAAGGGGCTACACCTTC
.	.	TRBV12-5	TRBJ1-1	CASGVGGRGAFF	TGTGCTAGTGGTGTGGGGGGCAGAGGAGCTTTCTTT
.	.	TRBV19	TRBJ2-7	CASRWGYEQYF	TGTGCCAGTAGGTGGGGTTACGAGCAGTACTTC
.	once	TRBV28	TRBJ1-1	CASSLLNTEAFF	TGTGCCAGCAGTTTGCTGAACACTGAAGCTTTCTTT
TRBD2	.	TRBV6-5	TRBJ2-1	CASWTSRNEQFF	TGTGCCAGCTGGACTAGCCGGAATGAGCAGTTCTTC
.	.	TRBV7-8	TRBJ2-2	CASSPAGQGSTGELFF	TGTGCCAGCAGCCCAGCTGGGCAGGGGTCGACCGGGGAGCTGTTTTTT
TRBD1	.	TRBV6-1	TRBJ1-5	CASSGTGVSQPQHF	TGTGCCAGCAGCGGGACAGGGGTTAGTCAGCCCCAGCATTTT
.	.	TRBV23-1	TRBJ1-6	CASIVPSNNSPLHF	TGCGCCAGCATCGTCCCGAGTAACAATTCACCCCTCCACTTT
TRBD1	.	TRBV18	TRBJ2-5	CASSSGQGQETQYF	TGTGCCAGCTCTTCCGGACAGGGGCAAGAGACCCAGTACTTC
TRBD1	.	TRBV27	TRBJ1-6	CASSSPGQVNSPLHF	TGTGCCAGCAGTTCCCCGGGACAGGTCAATTCACCCCTCCACTTT
.	.	TRBV2	TRBJ2-5	CASSEVNSQETQYF	TGTGCCAGCAGTGAAGTCAACAGCCAAGAGACCCAGTACTTC
.	few	TRBV30	TRBJ1-3	CAWNRVGSGNTIYF	TGTGCCTGGAACAGGGTCGGGTCTGGAAACACCATATATTTT
.	medium-sized	TRBV9	TRBJ2-2	CASSARDTITGELFF	TGTGCCAGCAGCGCCCGGGACACTATAACCGGGGAGCTGTTTTTT
TRBD1	.	TRBV9	TRBJ1-1	CASSDTGGTEAFF	TGTGCCAGCAGCGATACAGGGGGCACTGAAGCTTTCTTT
TRBD2	.	TRBV28	TRBJ2-2	CASSLFSLRTSGALRTNTGELFF	TGTGCCAGCAGTTTATTCTCCCTACGGACTAGCGGGGCCCTCCGAACTAACACCGGGGAGCTGTTTTTT
TRBD2	.	TRBV5-1	TRBJ2-1	CASSLLLAGGRTEQFF	TGCGCCAGCAGCTTGTTACTAGCGGGGGGGAGAACCGAGCAGTTCTTC
.	.	TRBV7-2	TRBJ2-1	CASSQGRMSSYNEQFF	TGTGCCAGCAGCCAGGGACGGATGAGCTCCTACAATGAGCAGTTCTTC
.	.	TRBV5-1	TRBJ1-4	CASRGRMPEKLFF	TGCGCCAGCAGAGGACGGATGCCCGAAAAACTGTTTTTT
TRBD1	.	TRBV6-1	TRBJ1-2	CASSTLDRDGYTF	TGTGCCAGCAGTACACTTGACAGGGACGGCTACACCTTC
.	.	TRBV5-6	TRBJ2-1	CASSRRGKYNEQFF	TGTGCCAGCAGCCGACGAGGAAAATACAATGAGCAGTTCTTC
TRBD2	.	TRBV6-4	TRBJ2-2	CASSAGLENTGELFF	TGTGCCAGCAGCGCCGGACTAGAGAACACCGGGGAGCTGTTTTTT
TRBD1	.	TRBV4-1	TRBJ1-1	CASSQIKPNPTGSYTEAFF	TGCGCCAGCAGCCAAATAAAGCCAAATCCGACAGGGTCGTACACTGAAGCTTTCTTT
.	.	TRBV27	TRBJ1-5	CASEGRQPQHF	TGTGCCAGCGAAGGGCGACAGCCCCAGCATTTT
TRBD1	.	TRBV15	TRBJ1-4	CATSRDVGGAQKLFF	TGTGCCACCAGCAGAGATGTAGGGGGCGCGCAAAAACTGTTTTTT
.	.	TRBV27	TRBJ2-1	CASRIPGGSYNEQFF	TGTGCCAGCCGGATCCCCGGAGGCTCCTACAATGAGCAGTTCTTC
.	.	TRBV30	TRBJ1-4	CACWTAQNEKLFF	TGTGCCTGTTGGACAGCGCAGAATGAAAAACTGTTTTTT
.	.	TRBV19	TRBJ1-5	CASSIARNSNQPQHF	TGTGCCAGTAGTATAGCCAGAAATAGCAATCAGCCCCAGCATTTT
TRBD1	.	TRBV9	TRBJ2-6	CASGRQGASGANVLTF	TGTGCCAGCGGACGACAGGGCGCGTCGGGGGCCAACGTCCTGACTTTC
.	.	TRBV6-5	TRBJ2-6	CASSFPGGANVLTF	TGTGCCAGCAGTTTCCCGGGGGGGGCCAACGTCCTGACTTTC
TRBD1	.	TRBV6-5	TRBJ2-5	CASSYSTGPQETQYF	TGTGCCAGCAGTTACTCGACAGGGCCACAAGAGACCCAGTACTTC
.	.	TRBV4-1	TRBJ2-4	CASKPTGDGIQYF	TGCGCCAGCAAGCCAACTGGGGATGGCATTCAGTACTTC
TRBD1	.	TRBV27	TRBJ1-1	CASGVSGGKEAFF	TGTGCCAGCGGGGTATCAGGGGGCAAAGAAGCTTTCTTT
.	.	TRBV6-4	TRBJ2-3	CASSDSVLGGGADTQYF	TGTGCCAGCAGTGACTCCGTACTAGGCGGTGGCGCAGATACGCAGTATTTT
TRBD1	large	TRBV4-1	TRBJ1-5	CASSQETGIWAQHF	TGCGCCAGCAGCCAAGAGACAGGGATTTGGGCCCAGCATTTT
.	.	TRBV2	TRBJ1-3	CASKRGGLPSGNTIYF	TGTGCCAGCAAGAGGGGGGGCCTACCCTCCGGAAACACCATATATTTT
.	.	TRBV13	TRBJ2-2	CASSLARTGELFF	TGTGCCAGCAGCTTAGCCCGGACCGGGGAGCTGTTTTTT
.	.	TRBV4-2	TRBJ2-3	CASSQDPGKGTDTQYF	TGTGCCAGCAGCCAAGATCCGGGTAAGGGCACAGATACGCAGTATTTT
.	.	TRBV7-2	TRBJ1-1	CASSSARVLTEAFF	TGTGCCAGCAGCTCTGCCAGGGTTTTGACTGAAGCTTTCTTT
.	once	TRBV27	TRBJ2-7	CASTKGGLKGSYEQYF	TGTGCCAGCACTAAAGGAGGGCTTAAGGGGTCCTACGAGCAGTACTTC